The 27 T cell receptor beta chains presented below share a single source sample, sequenced in a study of blood T cell repertoires in COVID-19. Measured with immunoSEQ multiplex PCR; TCRdb has only the in-frame clones, and not every one. The sample includes roughly 150,000 clones, roughly 74% of them seen just once. The sample consisted of peripheral blood. These receptors were taken from a woman at least 80 years old with acute or convalescent COVID-19.

The chain couples TRBV12-3 or TRBV12-4 to TRBJ1-4; unclear D gene. The CDR3 is 13 amino acids. Trimming removed 6 bases at V and 3 bases at J, with 8 bases between. The CDR3 DNA reads as TGTGCCAGCAGGGTTGGAGCTAATGAAAAACTGTTTTTT. Translation: CASRVGANEKLFF.

Comment on this clone: Distinct nucleotide sequences in the sample also encode this CDR3. The rearrangement joins TRBV19 to TRBJ1-2; 7 nucleotides align to TRBD1. The CDR3 length is 14 residues. After removal of 2 bases from V and 4 bases from J, the junction contained 4 bases not matched to a gene. Germline V gene sequence: CDR1 LNHDA, CDR2 SQIVND (reference sequence). The chain's CDR3 is CASSIRPGGYGYTF. The CDR3 DNA sequence: TGTGCCAGTAGTATAAGACCAGGGGGCTATGGCTACACCTTC.

The chain uses TRBV6-5 and TRBJ2-7; 7 bases line up with TRBD1. The CDR3 has 13 residues. V shed 4 bases and J 4 bases; nucleotides not matched to a gene: 4. CDR1 and CDR2 (germline): MNHEY, SVGAGI. CDR3 sequence (DNA): TGTGCCAGCAGTTTTGACAGGGCGTACGAGCAGTACTTC. This gives the protein CASSFDRAYEQYF.

V gene TRBV18 combines with J gene TRBJ2-3; D is unresolved. The germline V gene encodes CDR1 KGHSH and CDR2 LQKENI. The V gene lost 3 bases and the J gene lost 0 bases, with 10 bases spanning the gap. The CDR3 extends over 15 amino acids. CDR3 DNA sequence: TGTGCCAGCTCACCTCAAGAGCTTAGCACAGATACGCAGTATTTT. Amino acid sequence: CASSPQELSTDTQYF.

The genes are TRBV27 and TRBJ2-7; 8 nucleotides align to TRBD2. The CDR3 is made up of 15 amino acids. V was pared by 5 bases and J by 7 bases, with 13 bases of the junction left unmatched. Germline lookup yields CDR1 MNHEY and CDR2 SMNVEV (reference sequence). The DNA for the CDR3 is TGTGCCAGCAGTCCACATACTAGCGGAGCGGGGGAGCAGTACTTC. Translated, it gives CASSPHTSGAGEQYF.

The chain joins TRBV2 to TRBJ1-1, with a weak D call TRBD1 (6 bases). The length of the CDR3 is 14 residues. V lost 3 bases and J lost 3, with 11 bases in between. Germline CDR1 is SNHLY and CDR2 is FYNNEI. CDR3 nucleotides: TGTGCCAGCAGTGAGTGGGAGGGGGACACTGAAGCTTTCTTT. It codes for CASSEWEGDTEAFF.

V is TRBV20-1 and J is TRBJ2-7; 7 nucleotides line up with TRBD2. The CDR3 is 14 residues long. V lost 3 bases and J lost 2; bases outside the gene matches: 7. Germline CDR1 reads DFQATT; CDR2 reads SNEGSKA (reference sequence). CDR3 region: CSASRSGVTYEQYF. The CDR3, as DNA: TGCAGTGCTAGTAGAAGCGGGGTGACCTACGAGCAGTACTTC.

The rearrangement uses TRBV7-9 and TRBJ2-7; a possible D gene is TRBD2 (5 bases). Trimming took off 2 bases at V and 0 bases at J, with 8 bases between the two ends. The length of the CDR3 is 14 residues. Germline CDR1 is SEHNR and CDR2 is FQNEAQ (reference sequence). CDR3 loop: CASSLWESSYEQYF. CDR3 coding DNA: TGTGCCAGCAGCTTATGGGAGAGCTCCTACGAGCAGTACTTC.

The chain joins TRBV4-2 to TRBJ2-1, with D tentatively TRBD2 (6 bases). This CDR3 has 13 residues. V dropped 0 bases and J dropped 11 bases, with 11 bases sitting between them. CDR1 LGHNA and CDR2 YNFKEQ come from the germline V gene. CDR3 in amino acids: CASSQDGGLQQFF. The DNA of the CDR3 is TGTGCCAGCAGCCAAGATGGAGGGCTTCAGCAGTTCTTC.

This chain links TRBV6-5 with TRBJ1-1; 11 bases map to TRBD1. With 7 bases clipped from V and 4 bases from J, the junction kept 8 bases outside the gene matches. In germline, CDR1 is MNHEY, CDR2 SVGAGI. The CDR3 sequence is 15 residues long. The CDR3: CASNLDRGQTTEAFF. CDR3 coding DNA: TGTGCCAGCAACCTGGACAGGGGGCAGACCACTGAAGCTTTCTTT.

This chain connects TRBV5-4 to TRBJ1-2; D gene ambiguous. V lost 6 bases, J lost 0 bases, and 12 bases lay in between. The CDR3 extends over 14 amino acids. CDR1 is SGHNT, CDR2 YYREEE, per germline (reference sequence). The CDR3 DNA is TGTGCCAGCACACTGGGGAGTACTAACTATGGCTACACCTTC. Protein sequence: CASTLGSTNYGYTF.

This chain connects TRBV3-1 (or the pseudogene TRBV3-2) to TRBJ1-5, with TRBD1 matching over 8 bases. The CDR3 contains 15 residues. V lost 4 bases, J lost 4 bases, and 6 bases stayed unmatched. Germline CDR1 LGHDT, CDR2 YNNKEL (reference sequence). The CDR3 nucleotides read TGTGCCAGCAGCCTGGGGGACAGGACAAATCAGCCCCAGCATTTT. Translation: CASSLGDRTNQPQHF.

As concerns this clone: This same CDR3 is encoded by further DNA sequences in the sample. The chain employs TRBV6-5 and TRBJ2-7; 7 positions match TRBD1. The germline gives CDR1 MNHEY, CDR2 SVGAGI. The CDR3 length is 12 residues. V gave up 5 bases and J gave up 3 bases; unmatched junction bases: 1. CDR3: CASSPGGYEQYF. The CDR3 nucleotides are TGTGCCAGCAGTCCAGGGGGCTACGAGCAGTACTTC.

This chain links TRBV18 with TRBJ1-1; TRBD1 is a possible D gene (6 bases). Deletions cut 3 bases from V and 4 bases from J, with 15 bases between. The germline V gene has CDR1 KGHSH and CDR2 LQKENI. The CDR3 runs 15 residues. The CDR3 region is CASSPKQGGGTEAFF. The CDR3 DNA reads as TGTGCCAGCTCACCTAAACAGGGCGGCGGCACTGAAGCTTTCTTT.

V and J are TRBV19 and TRBJ2-5; 8 bases are shared with TRBD2. Germline CDR1 and CDR2: LNHDA and SQIVND (reference sequence). The CDR3 is made up of 15 amino acids. The junction had 11 bases not matched to a gene; V was cut back by 6 bases and J by 5 bases. CDR3 loop: CASRGFGRATETQYF. DNA of the CDR3: TGTGCCAGTAGAGGGTTCGGGAGGGCCACGGAGACCCAGTACTTC.

The J gene is TRBJ1-1, the V gene TRBV5-5; the match to TRBD1 covers 8 bases. CDR3 length equals 16 residues. Losses at the gene ends were 2 bases for V and 4 bases for J; bases not matched to a gene: 10. Germline assignment: CDR1 SGHKS and CDR2 YYEKEE (reference sequence). The CDR3 nucleotides read TGTGCCAGCAGCTTTAACAGGGGGACGGTTGCCACTGAAGCTTTCTTT. Its translation is CASSFNRGTVATEAFF.

This chain's CDR3 is CASSLGWATDSPLHF. DNA of the CDR3: TGTGCCAGCAGCTTAGGGTGGGCGACAGATTCACCCCTCCACTTT. J is TRBJ1-6 and V is TRBV7-9, with D possibly being TRBD1 (5 bases). The CDR3 consists of 15 residues. Germline values: CDR1 SEHNR, CDR2 FQNEAQ (reference sequence). The V end was cut by 1 base, the J end by 8 bases, with 12 bases between.

This clone turned up a few times. The chain uses TRBV5-1 and TRBJ2-2; 8 bases fit TRBD1. Per the germline V gene, CDR1 is SGHRS and CDR2 is YFSETQ. The CDR3 consists of 16 residues. V lost 1 base to trimming and J lost 0 bases; unmatched junction nucleotides: 2. Here the CDR3 reads CASSLHRGANTGELFF. DNA for the CDR3: TGCGCCAGCAGCTTGCACAGGGGGGCGAACACCGGGGAGCTGTTTTTT. The complete variable domain, with remaining parts taken from reference TRBV5-1 and TRBJ2-2, reads KAGVTQTPRYLIKTRGQQVTLSCSPISGHRSVSWYQQTPGQGLQFLFEYFSETQRNKGNFPGRFSGRQFSNSRSEMNVSTLELGDSALYLCASSLHRGANTGELFFGEGSRLTVL.

The chain uses TRBV5-1 and TRBJ2-7, with TRBD1 matching 8 bases. The germline gives CDR1 SGHRS, CDR2 YFSETQ. Trimming removed 4 bases from V and 6 bases from J; junction bases left unmatched: 12. The length of the CDR3 is 15 residues. The CDR3 DNA sequence: TGCGCCAGCAGCGGACAGGGCGGTCGGGTTGGCGAGCAGTACTTC. It encodes CASSGQGGRVGEQYF.

The rearrangement links TRBV4-1 to TRBJ2-3; no clear D. V lost 1 base and J 3 bases, leaving 8 bases between the germline ends. This CDR3 has 14 amino acids. CDR1 is MGHRA, CDR2 YSYEKL, per germline. The DNA of the CDR3 is TGCGCCAGCAGCCAAGTTGTCCTTACAGATACGCAGTATTTT. Translation: CASSQVVLTDTQYF.

The chain links TRBV19 to TRBJ1-1, with D perhaps matching TRBD1 (5 bases). CDR3 size: 11 residues. Per germline, CDR1 LNHDA and CDR2 SQIVND (reference sequence). V was trimmed by 8 bases and J by 9 bases, leaving 13 bases between them. CDR3 DNA: TGTGCCAGTCGGGCTGGGGCGCAAGCTTTCTTT. Protein product: CASRAGAQAFF.

This rearrangement joins TRBV10-2 to TRBJ2-7; 11 bases match TRBD2. Germline CDR1 WSHSY, CDR2 SAAADI. The CDR3 extends over 14 amino acids. V was clipped by 7 bases and J by 5 bases; unmatched bases: 7. CDR3: CASTRSGRVHEQYF. CDR3 nucleotides: TGCGCCAGCACCCGTAGCGGGAGGGTCCACGAGCAGTACTTC.

The gene calls are TRBV7-2 and TRBJ1-2; 9 nucleotides match TRBD1. The CDR3 spans 13 residues. From germline, CDR1 is SGHTA and CDR2 FQGNSA. The J segment lost 8 bases and the V segment lost 5 bases, leaving 6 bases of the junction unmatched. CDR3 nucleotide sequence: TGTGCCAGCAGCACAACAGGGGGCAGAGGCTACACCTTC. Protein product: CASSTTGGRGYTF.

This clone was counted only a few times. The chain links TRBV4-2 to TRBJ2-7; 14 bases fit TRBD2. J was trimmed by 5 bases and V by 4 bases; bases with no gene match: 7. The CDR3 runs 16 residues. CDR1 is LGHNA and CDR2 is YNFKEQ in the germline V gene. In DNA form, the CDR3 reads TGTGCCAGCAGCCGCCGACTAGCGGGGGGGCCTCACGAGCAGTACTTC. Translated, it gives CASSRRLAGGPHEQYF.

This clone was found once. The chain carries TRBV5-5 and TRBJ2-1, with TRBD2 identical over 12 bases. The CDR3 runs 18 residues. Trimming took 7 bases from V and 0 from J; bases not matched to a gene: 11. Germline V lookup: CDR1 SGHKS, CDR2 YYEKEE (reference sequence). The CDR3 spells CASDLGASGRASYNEQFF. CDR3 coding DNA: TGTGCCAGCGATTTGGGGGCTAGCGGGAGGGCCTCCTACAATGAGCAGTTCTTC.

V and J are TRBV9 and TRBJ1-5; 8 bases agree with TRBD1. Germline CDR1 SGDLS, CDR2 YYNGEE. The CDR3 is made up of 16 amino acids. With 3 bases clipped from V and 0 bases from J, the junction kept 5 bases outside the gene matches. Here the CDR3 reads CASSAGQGHSNQPQHF. The CDR3 DNA follows: TGTGCCAGCAGCGCTGGACAGGGTCATAGCAATCAGCCCCAGCATTTT.

This clone was observed a few times. CDR3 in amino acids: CASSPDPGQGNYGYTF. The CDR3 bases are TGTGCCAGCAGCCCTGACCCGGGACAGGGGAACTATGGCTACACCTTC. This chain uses TRBV21-1 with TRBJ1-2; the D call TRBD1 from the table was never checked on the DNA. TRBV21-1 is annotated as a pseudogene. The CDR3 sequence is 16 residues long.